These 27 T cell receptor beta chains were all obtained from the same sample, sequenced in a study of persistence of HIV-infected CD4 T cells. Which antigens these TCRs recognize remains unknown. The immunoSEQ assay was version 4, run in survey mode. Clones were read by immunoSEQ multiplex PCR, and TCRdb kept only the in-frame ones, dropping some. Counted here are 35,000 to 50,000 clones, just over 90% occurring once; the ten biggest clones make up about 2%. Cells were stimulated nonspecifically with anti-CD3/anti-CD28 magnetic beads. Sorting of responding CD4+ T cells relied on upregulated CD40 ligand together with CD69. Sequenced material: CD4+ T cells sorted from PBMCs after approximately 19-hour stimulation, taken from a patient who received antiretroviral therapy. All receptors derive from an adult man with HIV who was CMV-seropositive.

The chain joins TRBV18 to TRBJ2-1; 7 bases align to TRBD1. This CDR3 spans 15 amino acids. CDR1 is KGHSH, CDR2 LQKENI, per germline. V was pared by 6 bases and J by 4 bases, with 9 bases of the junction left unmatched. In DNA form, the CDR3 reads TGTGCCAGCTCTACACAAGGGGGCGGGTACAATGAGCAGTTCTTC. It yields the protein CASSTQGGGYNEQFF. Full variable domain (outside the CDR3, taken from reference TRBV18 and TRBJ2-1): NAGVMQNPRHLVRRRGQEARLRCSPMKGHSHVYWYRQLPEEGLKFMVYLQKENIIDESGMPKERFSAEFPKEGPSILRIQQVVRGDSAAYFCASSTQGGGYNEQFFGPGTRLTVL.

This clone was detected only once. The chain is built from TRBV7-7 and TRBJ2-3; 7 nucleotides align to TRBD1. This CDR3 spans 15 amino acids. The junction had 4 bases not matched to a gene; V was cut back by 1 base and J by 3 bases. Looked up from germline, CDR1 is SSHAT and CDR2 is FNYEAQ (reference sequence). In DNA form, the CDR3 reads TGTGCCAGCAGCTTAGGACAGGGTCCAACAGATACGCAGTATTTT. Protein: CASSLGQGPTDTQYF.

This rearrangement joins TRBV2 to TRBJ2-2; D might be TRBD1 (6 bases). The CDR3 spans 14 residues. V shed 4 bases and J shed 7 bases, with 13 bases lying between them. Germline lookup yields CDR1 SNHLY and CDR2 FYNNEI. CDR3 bases: TGTGCCAGCAGTGCTGATACAGGGAGCGGGGAGCTGTTTTTT. Residues: CASSADTGSGELFF.

The chain combines TRBV28 with TRBJ2-3; 9 bases map to TRBD2. The CDR3 loop spans 15 amino acids. The V and J ends lost 2 bases and 5 bases, in that order; junction bases with no gene match: 5. CDR1 and CDR2 (germline): MDHEN, SYDVKM. The CDR3 region has the DNA TGTGCCAGCAGTTTACCGGGACTAGCAATAGATACGCAGTATTTT. Translated: CASSLPGLAIDTQYF. Based on the CDR3 plus reference TRBV28 and TRBJ2-3, the full variable domain is DVKVTQSSRYLVKRTGEKVFLECVQDMDHENMFWYRQDPGLGLRLIYFSYDVKMKEKGDIPEGYSVSREKKERFSLILESASTNQTSMYLCASSLPGLAIDTQYFGPGTRLTVL.

This clone appeared a single time. The V gene is TRBV5-1, the J gene TRBJ2-3, with 10 bases aligning to TRBD2. Germline-derived CDR1 and CDR2 are SGHRS and YFSETQ. The CDR3 consists of 16 residues. V lost 5 bases and J lost 5; bases outside the gene matches: 11. CDR3 in DNA: TGCGCCAGCAGGGGGACCGGGACTAGCGAAAGAGATACGCAGTATTTT. Translating it yields CASRGTGTSERDTQYF.

This chain connects TRBV25-1 to TRBJ1-1; 9 positions agree with TRBD1. J gave up 2 bases and V 7 bases, and 5 bases lay outside the gene matches. The CDR3 spans 14 residues. Germline CDR1 and CDR2: MGHDK and SYGVNS. For the CDR3, the DNA is TGTGCCAGCACCTTGGACAGGGGTAACACTGAAGCTTTCTTT. It encodes CASTLDRGNTEAFF.

This clone was recorded once. The V gene is TRBV5-4, the J gene TRBJ2-1; 14 nucleotides match TRBD2. V trimming: 4 bases; J trimming: 6 bases; junction bases outside the gene matches: 6. The germline CDR1 and CDR2 sequences are SGHNT and YYREEE (reference sequence). The CDR3 is made up of 16 amino acids. DNA of the CDR3: TGTGCCAGCAGCCCTGGGACTAGCGGGGGCCGCAATGAGCAGTTCTTC. This sequence encodes CASSPGTSGGRNEQFF.

This chain connects TRBV6-5 to TRBJ2-2; 12 positions match TRBD2. Germline V gene lookup returns CDR1 MNHEY and CDR2 SVGAGI. The V and J ends lost 7 bases and 5 bases, in that order; junction bases with no gene match: 5. The CDR3 runs 15 residues. The CDR3 coding sequence is TGTGCCAGCACCATGCTAGCGGGGGGGACCGGGGAGCTGTTTTTT. This sequence encodes CASTMLAGGTGELFF.

V and J are TRBV6-4 and TRBJ2-3, with 8 bases lining up with TRBD1. Germline V gene sequence: CDR1 MRHNA, CDR2 SNTAGT. J gave up 3 bases and V 5 bases, and 4 bases lay outside the gene matches. The CDR3 extends over 14 amino acids. Here the CDR3 reads CASSLTGGTDTQYF. The DNA of the CDR3 is TGTGCCAGCAGTTTAACAGGGGGTACAGATACGCAGTATTTT.

This chain links TRBV7-3 with TRBJ2-1, with 7 positions matching TRBD2. Germline CDR1 is SGHTA and CDR2 is FQGTGA. The ends lost 2 bases at V and 9 bases at J; junction bases unmatched: 10. The CDR3 is 15 residues long. CDR3: CASSLFSRLAAEQFF. The CDR3 DNA reads as TGTGCCAGCAGCTTATTTTCCCGACTAGCAGCTGAGCAGTTCTTC. Using reference TRBV7-3 and TRBJ2-1 for the parts outside the CDR3, the full variable domain is GAGVSQTPSNKVTEKGKYVELRCDPISGHTALYWYRQSLGQGPEFLIYFQGTGAADDSGLPNDRFFAVRPEGSVSTLKIQRTERGDSAVYLCASSLFSRLAAEQFFGPGTRLTVL.

This clone was detected only once. The V gene is TRBV6-4, the J gene TRBJ1-5, with 7 nucleotides matching TRBD1. The CDR3 is 13 amino acids. J was trimmed by 9 bases and V by 3 bases; bases with no gene match: 5. Germline CDR1 reads MRHNA; CDR2 reads SNTAGT. CDR3 region: CASSEGGGLPQHF. Here the CDR3 DNA reads TGTGCCAGCAGTGAAGGAGGGGGCTTGCCCCAGCATTTT.

This chain joins TRBV5-1 and TRBJ2-1, with 14 bases lining up with TRBD2. Germline lookup yields CDR1 SGHRS and CDR2 YFSETQ. V shed 1 base and J 6 bases; nucleotides not matched to a gene: 3. The CDR3 covers 16 residues. CDR3 amino acids: CASSLRGLAGGNEQFF. CDR3 nucleotides: TGCGCCAGCAGCTTGCGCGGACTAGCGGGGGGCAATGAGCAGTTCTTC.

The chain is built from TRBV10-3 and TRBJ2-1, with TRBD2 matching 7 bases. The CDR3 is made up of 15 amino acids. With V trimmed by 0 bases and J by 12 bases, 11 bases remained unmatched. The germline CDR1 and CDR2 sequences are ENHRY and SYGVKD. The CDR3 bases are TGTGCCATCAGTGAGTCTCCGGGGGGTACAATGTTGCAGTTCTTC. Its protein product is CAISESPGGTMLQFF.

V usage is TRBV6-6 and J usage is TRBJ1-1, with 9 positions matching TRBD1. J was trimmed by 4 bases and V by 8 bases; bases with no gene match: 5. The germline CDR1 and CDR2 sequences are MNHNY and SVGAGI (reference sequence). The CDR3 length is 13 residues. The CDR3 nucleotides read TGTGCCAGCCTTCCGACAGGGGGCACTGAAGCTTTCTTT. The encoded protein is CASLPTGGTEAFF.

J is TRBJ1-5 and V is TRBV4-1, with D maybe TRBD1 (6 bases). This CDR3 spans 16 amino acids. V was pared by 3 bases and J by 3 bases, with 15 bases between. In germline, CDR1 is MGHRA, CDR2 YSYEKL. CDR3: CASSHEQGFHNQPQHF. In DNA, the CDR3 is TGCGCCAGCAGCCATGAACAGGGATTCCACAATCAGCCCCAGCATTTT.

In its sample, this clone was seen a few times. The rearrangement links TRBV27 to TRBJ1-2, with 8 nucleotides matching TRBD1. The CDR3 is 16 amino acids. The junction had 14 bases not matched to a gene; V was cut back by 5 bases and J by 6 bases. Germline CDR1 reads MNHEY; CDR2 reads SMNVEV (reference sequence). CDR3 residues: CASSPLSRTGTHGYTF. The DNA for the CDR3 is TGTGCCAGCAGTCCCCTATCCCGGACAGGGACGCATGGCTACACCTTC.

This clone was recorded once. This chain links TRBV10-3 with TRBJ2-6, with 7 bases matching TRBD1. This CDR3 spans 18 amino acids. V shed 3 bases and J 1 base; nucleotides not matched to a gene: 9. Looked up from germline, CDR1 is ENHRY and CDR2 is SYGVKD. Written as DNA, the CDR3 is TGTGCCATCAGTGATCCGGGACAGAAAGGATCTGGGGCCAACGTCCTGACTTTC. Its translation: CAISDPGQKGSGANVLTF.

The DNA of the CDR3 is TGTGCCAGCAGCCCCGGGAGTAAGGGGGCCTCTGGAAACACCATATATTTT. It is translated as CASSPGSKGASGNTIYF. V usage is TRBV7-2 and J usage is TRBJ1-3; 7 bases are shared with TRBD1. Germline values: CDR1 SGHTA, CDR2 FQGNSA. The J segment lost 0 bases and the V segment lost 5 bases, leaving 10 bases of the junction unmatched. This CDR3 comprises 17 residues.

V usage is TRBV5-1 and J usage is TRBJ2-7, with TRBD1 matching over 10 bases. There are 15 residues in the CDR3. Germline assignment: CDR1 SGHRS and CDR2 YFSETQ. Trimming took 4 bases from V and 4 from J; bases not matched to a gene: 8. The CDR3 DNA reads TGCGCCAGCAGCGTGGAACCGGGACAGGGGTACGAGCAGTACTTC. It specifies CASSVEPGQGYEQYF.

The chain joins TRBV18 to TRBJ1-1; possibly TRBD1 for D (6 bases). Germline CDR1 and CDR2: KGHSH and LQKENI. This CDR3 has 15 residues. Trimming removed 0 bases from V and 1 base from J, with 9 bases in between. The CDR3 bases are TGTGCCAGCTCACCACCGAAGGGACAGAACACTGAAGCTTTCTTT. Protein: CASSPPKGQNTEAFF.

Only one count was recorded for this clone. The V call is TRBV5-1, the J call TRBJ2-7; D might be TRBD1 (6 bases). This CDR3 region has 13 residues. Looked up from germline, CDR1 is SGHRS and CDR2 is YFSETQ. V lost 0 bases to trimming and J lost 4 bases, with 8 bases between them. The CDR3 coding sequence is TGCGCCAGCAGCTTGGGGGGGCATTACGAGCAGTACTTC. This encodes CASSLGGHYEQYF.

The chain couples TRBV7-3 to TRBJ2-2, with D possibly TRBD2 on 5 matching bases. Trimming removed 2 bases at V and 2 bases at J, with 12 bases between. CDR3 size: 16 residues. Germline CDR1 is SGHTA and CDR2 is FQGTGA. CDR3 DNA: TGTGCCAGCAGCTTATTCGCGGGTGGAAACACCGGGGAGCTGTTTTTT. Translation: CASSLFAGGNTGELFF.

DNA for the CDR3: TGCGCCAGCAGACTGACTAGCGGGGACCTTAATGAGCAGTTCTTC. As protein: CASRLTSGDLNEQFF. The rearrangement uses TRBV5-1 and TRBJ2-1; 11 nucleotides line up with TRBD2. The germline gives CDR1 SGHRS, CDR2 YFSETQ. The CDR3 loop spans 15 amino acids. V trimming: 5 bases; J trimming: 7 bases; junction bases outside the gene matches: 8.

Of note for this clone: Germline and junction disagree at one end, which may indicate a read error. The chain uses TRBV11-3 and TRBJ2-7; D unresolved. Germline CDR1 SGHNT, CDR2 YENEEA. The CDR3 contains 9 residues. The CDR3 reads CASSPPMNF. The DNA of the CDR3 is TGTGCCAGCAGCCCACCAATGAACTTC.

The rearrangement links TRBV5-1 to TRBJ1-2; D uncertain. The CDR3 is 14 residues long. Germline-derived CDR1 and CDR2 are SGHRS and YFSETQ. Trimming pared 0 bases from V and 0 bases from J, leaving 6 bases between. Here the CDR3 reads CASSLEQANYGYTF. DNA for the CDR3: TGCGCCAGCAGCTTGGAGCAGGCTAACTATGGCTACACCTTC.

V usage is TRBV6-5 and J usage is TRBJ2-3; 9 positions match TRBD2. CDR3 length: 16 amino acids. The J segment lost 4 bases and the V segment lost 0 bases, leaving 5 bases of the junction unmatched. CDR1 is MNHEY and CDR2 is SVGAGI in the germline V gene. This chain's CDR3 is CASSYSRGGGADTQYF. The CDR3 DNA follows: TGTGCCAGCAGTTACTCGCGGGGGGGAGGCGCAGATACGCAGTATTTT.

The chain is built from TRBV27 and TRBJ2-1; tentatively, D is TRBD2 (6 bases). Germline V gives CDR1 MNHEY, CDR2 SMNVEV (reference sequence). Trimming cost V 4 bases and J 2 bases, with 15 bases left between them. CDR3 length: 16 residues. Written as DNA, the CDR3 is TGTGCCAGCAGTTCCGATCGGGGGTCCACCTACAATGAGCAGTTCTTC. It yields the protein CASSSDRGSTYNEQFF.